In its sample, the clone carrying this TCR beta chain was seen once. Data came from immunoSEQ multiplex PCR; TCRdb stores just in-frame clones and leaves some out. The sample has 150,000 to 180,000 clones, around 85% seen once. The Seattle patients joined while their infection was active and were tracked longitudinally afterward. The source of the sample is a study of blood T cell repertoires in COVID-19. Study overall: T cells, B-cell-depleted T cells, or PBMCs supplied cDNA or gDNA.

The germline V and J ends were trimmed by 10 bases and 4 bases, with 16 bases remaining between them. The CDR3 length is 13 residues. CDR1 and CDR2 from the germline V gene are MNHEY and SVGAGI. This TCR derives from a man between 60 and 75 years old with COVID-19, enrolled during active disease. Sequencing input: peripheral blood. The chain carries TRBV6-5 and TRBJ1-1; D unclear. The CDR3 reads CATKRTRSTEAFF. The CDR3 DNA is TGTGCCACAAAACGCACACGGAGCACTGAAGCTTTCTTT.